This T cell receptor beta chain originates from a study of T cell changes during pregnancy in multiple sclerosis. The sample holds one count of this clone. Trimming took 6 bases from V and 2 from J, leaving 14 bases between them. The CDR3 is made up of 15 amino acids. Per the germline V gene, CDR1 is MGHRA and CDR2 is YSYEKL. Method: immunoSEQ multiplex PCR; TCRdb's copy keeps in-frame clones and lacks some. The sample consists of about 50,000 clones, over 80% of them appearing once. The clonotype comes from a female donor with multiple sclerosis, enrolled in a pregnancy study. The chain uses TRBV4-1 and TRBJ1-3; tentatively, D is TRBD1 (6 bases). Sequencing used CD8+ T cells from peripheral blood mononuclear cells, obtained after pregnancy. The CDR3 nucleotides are TGCGCCAGCAGACCAACCAGGGGTCCTGGAAACACCATATATTTT. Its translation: CASRPTRGPGNTIYF.